These T cell receptor beta chains were read from a single sample in a study of cytotoxic CD8 clonotypes in ibrutinib-treated CLL. Clones were read by immunoSEQ multiplex PCR, and TCRdb kept only the in-frame ones, dropping some. Of more than 85,000 clones listed, roughly three quarters are singletons. The sample was PBMCs, taken after 24 months of ibrutinib treatment. The source is a human donor with chronic lymphocytic leukemia. CDR3s include the opening cysteine and the closing phenylalanine or tryptophan. Fields, in order: CDR3 DNA, CDR3 protein, D gene, clone size, J gene, V gene. A D gene is named only where the DNA matches it firmly. Clone size is given for some rows only: seen once, a few or many times, or a class if the clone is expanded.

CDR3 DNA: TGTGCCAGCAGCCCCAACTGGCCCCAGCATTTT; CDR3 protein: CASSPNWPQHF; D gene: NA; clone size: once; J gene: TRBJ1-5; V gene: TRBV28
CDR3 DNA: TGTGCCAGCAGCTCGTACAGGGGAGGCACAGATACGCAGTATTTT; CDR3 protein: CASSSYRGGTDTQYF; D gene: TRBD1; clone size: NA; J gene: TRBJ2-3; V gene: TRBV7-9
CDR3 DNA: TGTGCCAGCATCCGAGGCAGGGAGGTCTGGGAGCAGTACTTC; CDR3 protein: CASIRGREVWEQYF; D gene: NA; clone size: NA; J gene: TRBJ2-7; V gene: TRBV28
CDR3 DNA: TGTGCCAGCAGCGTAGGCGGGGCCGGCACAGATACGCAGTATTTT; CDR3 protein: CASSVGGAGTDTQYF; D gene: NA; clone size: NA; J gene: TRBJ2-3; V gene: TRBV9
CDR3 DNA: TGCAGCGTTGACTCTGGGGGCGCTCAGGAAAAACTGTTTTTT; CDR3 protein: CSVDSGGAQEKLFF; D gene: NA; clone size: once; J gene: TRBJ1-4; V gene: TRBV29-1
CDR3 DNA: TGTGCCTGGTGTAAAGAGGGTGCTACCAACGTCCTGACTTTC; CDR3 protein: CAWCKEGATNVLTF; D gene: NA; clone size: NA; J gene: TRBJ2-6; V gene: TRBV30
CDR3 DNA: TGTGCCAGTAGTATAATAGCGGGAGGCCTGGGCTACGAGCAGTACTTC; CDR3 protein: CASSIIAGGLGYEQYF; D gene: TRBD2; clone size: NA; J gene: TRBJ2-7; V gene: TRBV19
CDR3 DNA: TGTGCCAGTAGTATAGGTCCCAGGTTCACTGAAGCTTTCTTT; CDR3 protein: CASSIGPRFTEAFF; D gene: NA; clone size: NA; J gene: TRBJ1-1; V gene: TRBV19
CDR3 DNA: TGTGCCAGCAGTCGAGGTGGTTCGTACTATGGCTACACCTTC; CDR3 protein: CASSRGGSYYGYTF; D gene: NA; clone size: NA; J gene: TRBJ1-2; V gene: TRBV28
CDR3 DNA: TGTGCCTGGAGCTCGGGCAGGGGGGCCTACGAGCAGTACTTC; CDR3 protein: CAWSSGRGAYEQYF; D gene: NA; clone size: NA; J gene: TRBJ2-7; V gene: TRBV30
CDR3 DNA: TGTGCCAGCAGTTTATTGTACACCGGGGAGCTGTTTTTT; CDR3 protein: CASSLLYTGELFF; D gene: NA; clone size: NA; J gene: TRBJ2-2; V gene: TRBV28
CDR3 DNA: TGTGCCAGCAGGGCGGCGGTTAGCACAGATACGCAGTATTTT; CDR3 protein: CASRAAVSTDTQYF; D gene: NA; clone size: NA; J gene: TRBJ2-3; V gene: TRBV7-9
CDR3 DNA: TGCGCCAGCAGCCAAGAATTGCCGGGGAATCAGCCCCAGCATTTT; CDR3 protein: CASSQELPGNQPQHF; D gene: NA; clone size: NA; J gene: TRBJ1-5; V gene: TRBV4-1
CDR3 DNA: TGTGCCAGCACCCCTGGGCTAGCGGGATATGAGCAGTTCTTC; CDR3 protein: CASTPGLAGYEQFF; D gene: TRBD2; clone size: few; J gene: TRBJ2-1; V gene: TRBV7-9
CDR3 DNA: TGTGCCAGCAGCTTGGGTACAGGGTCCCTCTCCTACGAGCAGTACTTC; CDR3 protein: CASSLGTGSLSYEQYF; D gene: NA; clone size: NA; J gene: TRBJ2-7; V gene: TRBV5-5
CDR3 DNA: TGTGCCAGCAGCAGCGGACAGTCCACCGGGGAGCTGTTTTTT; CDR3 protein: CASSSGQSTGELFF; D gene: NA; clone size: NA; J gene: TRBJ2-2; V gene: TRBV5-5
CDR3 DNA: TGTGCCAGTAGTATAGACTATGGCTACACCTTC; CDR3 protein: CASSIDYGYTF; D gene: NA; clone size: few; J gene: TRBJ1-2; V gene: TRBV19
CDR3 DNA: TGTGCCAGCAGCGCCCAGGGGAACTCCTACAATGAGCAGTTCTTC; CDR3 protein: CASSAQGNSYNEQFF; D gene: NA; clone size: once; J gene: TRBJ2-1; V gene: TRBV11-3
CDR3 DNA: TGTGCCAGTAGTCCAAGCTGGTGGTTCGGGACCGGGGAGCTGTTTTTT; CDR3 protein: CASSPSWWFGTGELFF; D gene: NA; clone size: few; J gene: TRBJ2-2; V gene: TRBV19
CDR3 DNA: TGCAGTTGGGGGCCGGGACTAGAGCAGTTCTTC; CDR3 protein: CSWGPGLEQFF; D gene: NA; clone size: NA; J gene: TRBJ2-1; V gene: TRBV20-1
CDR3 DNA: TGTGCCAGCAGCCCTCGGACTCTTGGCTACACCTTC; CDR3 protein: CASSPRTLGYTF; D gene: NA; clone size: NA; J gene: TRBJ1-2; V gene: TRBV28
CDR3 DNA: TGTGCCAGTAGTATATTGGCAGGGGGGTATGGCTACACCTTC; CDR3 protein: CASSILAGGYGYTF; D gene: TRBD1; clone size: NA; J gene: TRBJ1-2; V gene: TRBV19
CDR3 DNA: TGCGCCAGTGCGGAACCTACAGGGGGCCGGGAAAAACTGTTTTTT; CDR3 protein: CASAEPTGGREKLFF; D gene: TRBD1; clone size: NA; J gene: TRBJ1-4; V gene: TRBV5-1
CDR3 DNA: TGTGCCAGCAGCTTGTTCGATACCGGCAAAGGCTACACCTTC; CDR3 protein: CASSLFDTGKGYTF; D gene: NA; clone size: NA; J gene: TRBJ1-2; V gene: TRBV5-6
CDR3 DNA: TGCGCCAGCAGCCAGGCCCGGGGGGGGGATGAGCAGTTCTTC; CDR3 protein: CASSQARGGDEQFF; D gene: TRBD2; clone size: NA; J gene: TRBJ2-1; V gene: TRBV4-1
CDR3 DNA: TGTGCCACCAGCAGAGATGGACAGGGGGGATTTAGCAATCAGCCCCAGCATTTT; CDR3 protein: CATSRDGQGGFSNQPQHF; D gene: TRBD1; clone size: NA; J gene: TRBJ1-5; V gene: TRBV15
CDR3 DNA: TGTGCCAGTAGTGATCAGGGTCGGGAGACCCAGTACTTC; CDR3 protein: CASSDQGRETQYF; D gene: NA; clone size: NA; J gene: TRBJ2-5; V gene: TRBV19
CDR3 DNA: TGTGCCACCAGCAGTCCGGGACGTAGCACAGATACGCAGTATTTT; CDR3 protein: CATSSPGRSTDTQYF; D gene: NA; clone size: NA; J gene: TRBJ2-3; V gene: TRBV15
CDR3 DNA: TGCGCCAGCAGTCCCGCGGGGAAGGATCAGCCCCAGCATTTT; CDR3 protein: CASSPAGKDQPQHF; D gene: NA; clone size: NA; J gene: TRBJ1-5; V gene: TRBV23-1
CDR3 DNA: TGTGCCAGCAGTGGACAGGGGGGCCAGACCCAGTACTTC; CDR3 protein: CASSGQGGQTQYF; D gene: TRBD1; clone size: once; J gene: TRBJ2-5; V gene: TRBV6-5
CDR3 DNA: TGTGCCAGCAGCCCGGGGATCCACACCACCGGGGAGCTGTTTTTT; CDR3 protein: CASSPGIHTTGELFF; D gene: NA; clone size: NA; J gene: TRBJ2-2; V gene: TRBV7-6
CDR3 DNA: TGTGCCACCTCCGGGACAGGGACGCCCTCCTACGAGCAGTACTTC; CDR3 protein: CATSGTGTPSYEQYF; D gene: TRBD1; clone size: NA; J gene: TRBJ2-7; V gene: TRBV19
CDR3 DNA: TGTGCCTGGAGTGTAACTAGCGGGAAACTCGAGCAGTACTTC; CDR3 protein: CAWSVTSGKLEQYF; D gene: TRBD2; clone size: NA; J gene: TRBJ2-7; V gene: TRBV30
CDR3 DNA: TGTGCCAGCAGTTTGAGGCAGGGAGGTTATGGGGCCAACGTCCTGACTTTC; CDR3 protein: CASSLRQGGYGANVLTF; D gene: NA; clone size: NA; J gene: TRBJ2-6; V gene: TRBV28
CDR3 DNA: TGTGCCAGCTCACCAGAAGCCTGGTACGAGCAGTACTTC; CDR3 protein: CASSPEAWYEQYF; D gene: NA; clone size: once; J gene: TRBJ2-7; V gene: TRBV18
CDR3 DNA: TGCGCCAGCAGCTTGTTGGAGACCGCGGTGAGCGAGCAGTACTTC; CDR3 protein: CASSLLETAVSEQYF; D gene: NA; clone size: NA; J gene: TRBJ2-7; V gene: TRBV5-1
CDR3 DNA: TGTGCCAGCAGGAAGGACAGGGGGATCACTGAAGCTTTCTTT; CDR3 protein: CASRKDRGITEAFF; D gene: TRBD1; clone size: NA; J gene: TRBJ1-1; V gene: TRBV2
CDR3 DNA: TGTGCCAGTAGTATAAAGGCATCCTACAATGAGCAGTTCTTC; CDR3 protein: CASSIKASYNEQFF; D gene: NA; clone size: NA; J gene: TRBJ2-1; V gene: TRBV19
CDR3 DNA: TGTGCCTGGAGTCCGGGACAGTCCAATTCACCCCTCCACTTT; CDR3 protein: CAWSPGQSNSPLHF; D gene: TRBD1; clone size: few; J gene: TRBJ1-6; V gene: TRBV30
CDR3 DNA: TGCGCCAGCAGGGGACTAGCGGGAGTTGGCGCAGATACGCAGTATTTT; CDR3 protein: CASRGLAGVGADTQYF; D gene: TRBD2; clone size: NA; J gene: TRBJ2-3; V gene: TRBV5-1
CDR3 DNA: TGTGCCAGCAGCGTAGCTAATCGGGGAGATACGCAGTATTTT; CDR3 protein: CASSVANRGDTQYF; D gene: NA; clone size: NA; J gene: TRBJ2-3; V gene: TRBV9
CDR3 DNA: TGTGCCAGCAGCTTAGGTCCAACTGGAAACACCATATATTTT; CDR3 protein: CASSLGPTGNTIYF; D gene: NA; clone size: NA; J gene: TRBJ1-3; V gene: TRBV7-2